The clone carrying this T cell receptor beta chain is judged medium-sized. Every patient underwent thyroid surgery untreated. The data stem from a study of metastatic and nonmetastatic thyroid tumors. V lost 4 bases, J lost 2 bases, and 3 bases lay in between. Germline loops: CDR1 SEHNR, CDR2 FQNEAQ (reference sequence). The CDR3 length is 11 residues. TCRdb re-called the PCR reads via MiXCR. The sample lists about 7,900 clones, under 30% occurring once. The receptor's source is a female donor with papillary thyroid cancer or a benign thyroid nodule (not recorded which). Some clones in this sample may be carry-over from other donors' samples. The source material was adjacent normal tissue. The chain couples TRBV7-9 to TRBJ2-7, with D hard to call. The CDR3 here is CASSSAYEQYF. For the CDR3, the DNA is TGTGCCAGCAGCTCTGCCTACGAGCAGTACTTC.